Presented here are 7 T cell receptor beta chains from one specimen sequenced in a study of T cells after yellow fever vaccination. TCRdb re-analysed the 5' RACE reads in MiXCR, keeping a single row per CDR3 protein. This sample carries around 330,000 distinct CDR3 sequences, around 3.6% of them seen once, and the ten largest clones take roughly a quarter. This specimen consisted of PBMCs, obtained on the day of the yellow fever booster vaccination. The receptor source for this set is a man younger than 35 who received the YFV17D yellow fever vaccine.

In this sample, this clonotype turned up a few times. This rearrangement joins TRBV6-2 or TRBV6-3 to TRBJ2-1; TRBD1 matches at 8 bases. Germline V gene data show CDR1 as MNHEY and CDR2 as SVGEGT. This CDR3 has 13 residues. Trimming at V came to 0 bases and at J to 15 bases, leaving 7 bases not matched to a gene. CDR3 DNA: TGTGCCAGCAGTTACTCGACAGGGGCTAAGTCGTTCTTC. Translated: CASSYSTGAKSFF.

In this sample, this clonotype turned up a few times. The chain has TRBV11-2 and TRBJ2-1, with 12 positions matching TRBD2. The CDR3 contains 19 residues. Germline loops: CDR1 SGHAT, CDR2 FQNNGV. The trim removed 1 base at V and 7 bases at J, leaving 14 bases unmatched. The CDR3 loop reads CASSLAPPLAGGVRNEQFF. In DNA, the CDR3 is TGTGCCAGCAGCTTAGCCCCCCCTCTAGCGGGGGGGGTACGGAATGAGCAGTTCTTC.

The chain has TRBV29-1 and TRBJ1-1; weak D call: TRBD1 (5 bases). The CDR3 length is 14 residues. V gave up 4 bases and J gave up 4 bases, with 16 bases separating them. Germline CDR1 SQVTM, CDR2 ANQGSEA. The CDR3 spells CSVVAGGVSTEAFF. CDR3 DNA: TGCAGCGTTGTCGCTGGGGGGGTCAGCACTGAAGCTTTCTTT. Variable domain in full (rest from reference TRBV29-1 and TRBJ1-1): SAVISQKPSRDICQRGTSLTIQCQVDSQVTMMFWYRQQPGQSLTLIATANQGSEATYESGFVIDKFPISRPNLTFSTLTVSNMSPEDSSIYLCSVVAGGVSTEAFFGQGTRLTVV.

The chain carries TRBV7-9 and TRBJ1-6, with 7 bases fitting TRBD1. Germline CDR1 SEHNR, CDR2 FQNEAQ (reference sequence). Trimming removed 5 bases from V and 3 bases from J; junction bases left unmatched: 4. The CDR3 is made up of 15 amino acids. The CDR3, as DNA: TGTGCCAGCAGCCGACGGGACAGCTATAATTCACCCCTCCACTTT. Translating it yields CASSRRDSYNSPLHF.

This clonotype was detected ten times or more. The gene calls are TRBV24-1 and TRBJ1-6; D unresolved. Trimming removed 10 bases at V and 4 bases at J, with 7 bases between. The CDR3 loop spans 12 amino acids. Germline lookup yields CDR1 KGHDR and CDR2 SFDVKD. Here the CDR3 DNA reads TGTGCCACAAGGACGTATAATTCACCCCTCCACTTT. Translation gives CATRTYNSPLHF.

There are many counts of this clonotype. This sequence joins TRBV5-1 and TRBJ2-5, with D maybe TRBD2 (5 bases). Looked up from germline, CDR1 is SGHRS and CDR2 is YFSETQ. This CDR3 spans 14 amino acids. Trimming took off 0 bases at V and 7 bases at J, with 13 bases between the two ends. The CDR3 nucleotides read TGCGCCAGCAGCTTGGGTAAGACTGCGGGGACCCAGTACTTC. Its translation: CASSLGKTAGTQYF.

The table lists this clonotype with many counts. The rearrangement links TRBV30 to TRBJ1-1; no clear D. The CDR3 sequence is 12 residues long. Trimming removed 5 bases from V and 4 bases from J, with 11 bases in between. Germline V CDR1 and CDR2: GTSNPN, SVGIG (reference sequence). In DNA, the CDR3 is TGTGCCTGGCGGGCTACGGGCACTGAAGCTTTCTTT. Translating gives CAWRATGTEAFF.